The sequence of this TCR beta chain was determined in a study of cytomegalovirus exposure and HLA in healthy donors. Study context: Earlier, 150 million to 200 million T cells were analyzed, and fewer than 120 million unique TCR beta sequences were found among them.

V was pared by 3 bases and J by 3 bases, with 8 bases between. The CDR3 runs 14 residues. In germline, CDR1 is LNHDA, CDR2 SQIVND (reference sequence). Regarding this clone: As yet, its antigen is unknown.

Whole-study findings and limits: Certain sequence variants were highly shared and formed a cluster, and this cluster was likely a sequencing artifact. With DRB1 most and HLA-C fewest, TCR association rates differed between HLA loci in a later analysis.

Primers included in the PCR were 60 Vbeta and 13 Jbeta primers. This table comes from immunoSEQ multiplex PCR, and its TCRdb copy is limited to in-frame clones, with some not included. Here the sample spans approximately 190,000 clones, about 86% being singletons. The chain combines TRBV19 with TRBJ2-2, with D possibly matching TRBD1 (6 bases). The source of this sequence is a man in his forties or fifties in good health and CMV-seropositive. Sequences were obtained from PBMCs. CDR3 DNA sequence: TGTGCCAGTAGTATCGCAGGGGACACCGGGGAGCTGTTTTTT. Amino acid sequence: CASSIAGDTGELFF.